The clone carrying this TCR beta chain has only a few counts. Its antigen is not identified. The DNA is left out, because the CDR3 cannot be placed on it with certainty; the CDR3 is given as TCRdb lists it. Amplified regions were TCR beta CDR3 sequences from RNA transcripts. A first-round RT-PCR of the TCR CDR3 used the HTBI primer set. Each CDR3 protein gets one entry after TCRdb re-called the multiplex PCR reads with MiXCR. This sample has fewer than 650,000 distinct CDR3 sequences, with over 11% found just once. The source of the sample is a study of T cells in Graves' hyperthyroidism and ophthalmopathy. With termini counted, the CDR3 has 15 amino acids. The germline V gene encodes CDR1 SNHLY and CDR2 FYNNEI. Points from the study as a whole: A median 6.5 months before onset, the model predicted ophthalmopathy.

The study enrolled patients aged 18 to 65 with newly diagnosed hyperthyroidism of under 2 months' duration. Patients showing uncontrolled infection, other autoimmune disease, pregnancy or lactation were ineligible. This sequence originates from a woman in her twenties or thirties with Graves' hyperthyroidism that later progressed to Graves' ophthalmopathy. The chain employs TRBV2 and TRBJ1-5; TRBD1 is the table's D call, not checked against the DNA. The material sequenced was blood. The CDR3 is CASSSSGQGRQPQHF.